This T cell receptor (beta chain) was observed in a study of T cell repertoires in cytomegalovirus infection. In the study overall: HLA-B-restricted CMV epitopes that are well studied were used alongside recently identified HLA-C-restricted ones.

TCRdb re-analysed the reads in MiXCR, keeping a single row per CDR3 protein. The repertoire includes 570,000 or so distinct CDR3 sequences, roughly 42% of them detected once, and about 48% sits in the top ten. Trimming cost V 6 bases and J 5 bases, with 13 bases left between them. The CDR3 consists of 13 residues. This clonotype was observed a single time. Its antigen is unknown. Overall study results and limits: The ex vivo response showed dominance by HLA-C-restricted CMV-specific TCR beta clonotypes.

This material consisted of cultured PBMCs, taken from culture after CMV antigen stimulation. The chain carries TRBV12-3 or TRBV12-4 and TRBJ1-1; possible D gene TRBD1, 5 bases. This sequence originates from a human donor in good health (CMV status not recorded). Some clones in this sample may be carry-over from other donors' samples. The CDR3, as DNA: TGTGCCAGCAGAACAACAGGTACGACTGAAGCTTTCTTT. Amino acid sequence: CASRTTGTTEAFF.